This T cell receptor (beta chain) was observed in a study of vaccination and CD4 T cells after COVID-19. Once obtained from cultured CD4+ T cells, the DNA was sequenced using the Oncomine TCR Beta short-read assay. Genomic DNA was isolated from cultured CD4+ T cells. TCRdb fed the PCR reads into MiXCR, producing one record per CDR3 protein. The table shows thousands of distinct CDR3 sequences, with approximately 31% occurring only once. The CDR3 has 15 amino acids. CDR1 and CDR2 from the germline V gene are DFQATT and SNEGSKA (reference sequence). V trimming: 0 bases; J trimming: 4 bases; junction bases outside the gene matches: 8. Points from the study as a whole: Post-vaccination reactive clonotypes (median roughly 37) did not differ significantly from post-infection (21). A relatively small number of convalescent patients were studied, and no early post-infection timepoints were included.

This sample's treatment: roughly ten-day PBMC culture with coronavirus spike peptide pools or control peptides (ViraFEST assay). Gathering of the CD4+ T cells, from the unexposed donor, took place before the COVID-19 pandemic (2011-2018). Expanded clonotypes were found by TCR sequencing after peptide-pool stimulation (ViraFEST). Cell supply allowing, SARS-CoV-2 S/N and four cold-coronavirus spikes probed unexposed-donor CD4+ T cells. In its sample, this clonotype was seen a few times. Antigen: not known. The sequence was collected from a human donor in good health. The sample taken for sequencing was CD4+ T cells from blood, cultured in vitro. The genes are TRBV20-1 and TRBJ1-2; the match to TRBD1 covers 7 bases. CDR3 loop: CSARDPARGIYGYTF. The CDR3 region has the DNA TGCAGTGCTAGAGATCCCGCCAGGGGGATCTATGGCTACACCTTC.